Below, 22 T cell receptor beta chains from the same sample are listed, as sequenced in a study of cytomegalovirus exposure and HLA in healthy donors. Generated by immunoSEQ multiplex PCR, the TCRdb table keeps only in-frame clones and is missing some. The sample contains around 56,000 clones, roughly 87% of which appear only once. The specimen was PBMCs. These receptor sequences come from a woman under 30 in good health and CMV-seronegative.

This chain links TRBV7-2 with TRBJ2-2; 10 bases agree with TRBD2. V gave up 5 bases and J gave up 4 bases; unmatched junction bases: 4. Germline assignment: CDR1 SGHTA and CDR2 FQGNSA. The CDR3 is 15 amino acids. The CDR3 nucleotides read TGTGCCAGCAGCACCAGCGGGAGGGGCACCGGGGAGCTGTTTTTT. Translated: CASSTSGRGTGELFF.

The chain links TRBV4-1 to TRBJ1-2; 8 bases fit TRBD1. The CDR3 runs 16 residues. Trimming removed 4 bases from V and 1 base from J; junction bases left unmatched: 8. Germline lookup yields CDR1 MGHRA and CDR2 YSYEKL. CDR3 nucleotides: TGCGCCAGCAGCCCTGGACAGGGACCCATTAACTATGGCTACACCTTC. Protein sequence: CASSPGQGPINYGYTF.

The chain carries TRBV6-4 and TRBJ2-6, with D tentatively TRBD2 (5 bases). Trimming stripped 6 bases from V and 3 bases from J, with 12 bases between. Germline V CDR1 and CDR2: MRHNA, SNTAGT. This CDR3 has 15 residues. The CDR3 protein is CASRAVSRGANVLTF. CDR3 DNA: TGTGCCAGCAGAGCGGTCAGCCGTGGGGCCAACGTCCTGACTTTC.

In DNA form, the CDR3 reads TGTGCCAGCGGTCTGGGACTTGCCTACGAGCAGTACTTC. It encodes CASGLGLAYEQYF. The chain couples TRBV6-5 to TRBJ2-7, with D tentatively TRBD2 (6 bases). Trimming took 8 bases from V and 2 from J, leaving 13 bases between them. The CDR3 runs to 13 residues. Germline V gene lookup returns CDR1 MNHEY and CDR2 SVGAGI.

The rearrangement uses TRBV28 and TRBJ1-2, with no clear D. Looked up from germline, CDR1 is MDHEN and CDR2 is SYDVKM. The CDR3 totals 13 residues. V was pared by 6 bases and J by 2 bases, with 10 bases between. The CDR3 DNA sequence: TGTGCCAGCAGGGCTGATTTAAACTATGGCTACACCTTC. Protein: CASRADLNYGYTF.

This chain links TRBV4-2 with TRBJ1-2; D unresolved. The CDR3 sequence is 14 residues long. Trimming shortened V by 0 bases and J by 3 bases, and 8 bases separated the two germline ends. Germline V gene data show CDR1 as LGHNA and CDR2 as YNFKEQ. CDR3 nucleotide sequence: TGTGCCAGCAGCCAAGATCGTCCCGACTATGGCTACACCTTC. Translation: CASSQDRPDYGYTF.

The chain recombines TRBV6-5 with TRBJ1-1; TRBD1 might be the D (5 bases). Germline V lookup: CDR1 MNHEY, CDR2 SVGAGI. V dropped 6 bases and J dropped 0 bases, with 11 bases sitting between them. The length of the CDR3 is 14 residues. DNA for the CDR3: TGTGCCAGCAGCCAACAGGACATGAACACTGAAGCTTTCTTT. This sequence encodes CASSQQDMNTEAFF.

The CDR3 DNA sequence: TGCGCCAGCAGTAACTCGGGGGGGGATCAGCCCCAGCATTTT. Protein product: CASSNSGGDQPQHF. V usage is TRBV5-1 and J usage is TRBJ1-5, with a weak D call TRBD1 (5 bases). The V end was cut by 5 bases, the J end by 5 bases, with 14 bases between. The germline V gene has CDR1 SGHRS and CDR2 YFSETQ. CDR3 size: 14 residues.

This chain joins TRBV7-9 and TRBJ2-5; D possibly corresponds to TRBD2 (7 bases). The germline V gene has CDR1 SEHNR and CDR2 FQNEAQ (reference sequence). There are 15 residues in the CDR3. V gave up 6 bases and J gave up 2 bases, with 16 bases separating them. This chain's CDR3 is CASSGGRGDQETQYF. CDR3 bases: TGTGCCAGCAGTGGGGGGAGGGGGGATCAAGAGACCCAGTACTTC.

The rearrangement uses TRBV19 and TRBJ1-6, with a possible D match to TRBD1 (6 bases). The CDR3 sequence is 20 residues long. Trimming shortened V by 5 bases and J by 0 bases, and 23 bases separated the two germline ends. Germline V gene sequence: CDR1 LNHDA, CDR2 SQIVND (reference sequence). The CDR3 sequence: CASSSGLRQVERSYNSPLHF. In nucleotides, the CDR3 is TGTGCCAGTAGTTCGGGGCTTAGACAGGTGGAACGCTCCTATAATTCACCCCTCCACTTT.

The chain carries TRBV5-8 and TRBJ2-7; the match to TRBD1 covers 9 bases. The CDR3 loop spans 15 amino acids. Per germline, CDR1 SGHTS and CDR2 YDEGEE. After removal of 4 bases from V and 6 bases from J, the junction contained 11 bases not matched to a gene. The CDR3 loop reads CASSQIPGTGSEQYF. CDR3 DNA: TGTGCCAGCAGCCAAATTCCCGGGACAGGGAGCGAGCAGTACTTC.

The V and J genes are TRBV5-6 and TRBJ1-2; 8 positions agree with TRBD1. Per the germline V gene, CDR1 is SGHDT and CDR2 is YYEEEE. The CDR3 contains 15 residues. The J segment lost 8 bases and the V segment lost 1 base, leaving 10 bases of the junction unmatched. The CDR3 is CASSLFEQGAGGYTF. CDR3 nucleotides: TGTGCCAGCAGCTTGTTTGAGCAGGGGGCAGGAGGCTACACCTTC.

This clone was found a few times. The CDR3 sequence: CASSSRPADTEAFF. The CDR3 DNA reads as TGTGCCAGCAGCTCCCGCCCCGCGGACACTGAAGCTTTCTTT. The V gene is TRBV9, the J gene TRBJ1-1; no reliable D call. The CDR3 contains 14 residues. V was shortened by 4 bases and J by 3 bases, with 13 bases between the two germline ends. Looked up from germline, CDR1 is SGDLS and CDR2 is YYNGEE.

The chain has TRBV2 and TRBJ2-3; D perhaps matches TRBD2 (5 bases). CDR3 length: 16 residues. The ends were cut back, 3 bases at V and 0 bases at J, with 13 bases in the middle. The germline gives CDR1 SNHLY, CDR2 FYNNEI. This CDR3 reads CASSDRGWDSTDTQYF. CDR3 bases: TGTGCCAGCAGTGACCGGGGTTGGGATAGCACAGATACGCAGTATTTT. The full variable domain, its missing parts supplied by reference TRBV2 and TRBJ2-3, is EPEVTQTPSHQVTQMGQEVILRCVPISNHLYFYWYRQILGQKVEFLVSFYNNEISEKSEIFDDQFSVERPDGSNFTLKIRSTKLEDSAMYFCASSDRGWDSTDTQYFGPGTRLTVL.

The chain uses TRBV4-1 and TRBJ1-6, with a weak D call TRBD1 (6 bases). Trimming took 3 bases from V and 9 from J, leaving 18 bases between them. This CDR3 comprises 16 residues. CDR1 and CDR2 from the germline V gene are MGHRA and YSYEKL. The CDR3 nucleotides are TGCGCCAGCAGCCACCCAGGGGTTGAAAAGGGTTCACCCCTCCACTTT. Translated: CASSHPGVEKGSPLHF.

V is TRBV5-8 and J is TRBJ2-2; D not resolved. Germline CDR1 SGHTS, CDR2 YDEGEE. V shed 4 bases and J shed 1 base, with 17 bases lying between them. This CDR3 has 17 amino acids. CDR3 protein: CASSPFAAELNTGELFF. CDR3 DNA: TGTGCCAGCAGCCCTTTCGCGGCGGAGCTGAACACCGGGGAGCTGTTTTTT.

This clone was counted many times. The CDR3, as DNA: TGCAGCGTCAAACCGACTTCCGGGACTAGCGGGAGCAATGAGCAGTTCTTC. Encoded protein: CSVKPTSGTSGSNEQFF. The chain employs TRBV29-1 and TRBJ2-1; TRBD2 matches 14 bases. The germline V gene encodes CDR1 SQVTM and CDR2 ANQGSEA. V gave up 6 bases and J gave up 6 bases; unmatched junction bases: 13. There are 17 residues in the CDR3.

The chain couples TRBV7-8 to TRBJ2-5, with D tentatively TRBD2 (5 bases). CDR1 SGHVS and CDR2 FQNEAQ come from the germline V gene. CDR3 size: 16 residues. V lost 1 base to trimming and J lost 3 bases, with 15 bases between them. The CDR3 loop is CASSLGVSGLKETQYF. The CDR3 region has the DNA TGTGCCAGCAGCTTAGGAGTTTCGGGGTTGAAAGAGACCCAGTACTTC. Looking up the rest from reference TRBV7-8 and TRBJ2-5 gives the full variable domain: GAGVSQSPRYKVAKRGQDVALRCDPISGHVSLFWYQQALGQGPEFLTYFQNEAQLDKSGLPSDRFFAERPEGSVSTLKIQRTQQEDSAVYLCASSLGVSGLKETQYFGPGTRLLVL.

This clone was recorded only once. This rearrangement joins TRBV6-4 to TRBJ2-3; D possibly corresponds to TRBD2 (5 bases). Germline V gene lookup returns CDR1 MRHNA and CDR2 SNTAGT. Trimming took off 2 bases at V and 5 bases at J, with 11 bases between the two ends. The CDR3 covers 14 residues. The CDR3 DNA reads as TGTGCCAGCAGTGACCGGGGTTCGGAAGATACGCAGTATTTT. Amino acids: CASSDRGSEDTQYF.

The rearrangement joins TRBV14 to TRBJ2-7; 10 positions agree with TRBD1. CDR3 size: 13 residues. Germline V gene sequence: CDR1 SGHDN, CDR2 FVKESK. J was trimmed by 5 bases and V by 3 bases; bases with no gene match: 1. The CDR3 coding sequence is TGTGCCAGCAGCCACGGGACAGGGGACGAGCAGTACTTC. Residues: CASSHGTGDEQYF.

The chain has TRBV5-1 and TRBJ2-7; 7 bases agree with TRBD1. CDR1 and CDR2 (germline): SGHRS, YFSETQ. This CDR3 region has 16 residues. Unmatched junction bases numbered 7, after V lost 0 bases and J lost 1 base. CDR3: CASSLGGGGPSYEQYF. In DNA, the CDR3 is TGCGCCAGCAGCTTGGGAGGGGGCGGACCATCCTACGAGCAGTACTTC.

The rearrangement links TRBV5-4 to TRBJ1-4, with 7 bases that match TRBD1. The CDR3 spans 16 residues. Germline V gives CDR1 SGHNT, CDR2 YYREEE (reference sequence). Trimming took 0 bases from V and 7 from J; bases not matched to a gene: 9. The CDR3 DNA reads as TGTGCCAGCAGCTTGGCCGGGGCCGGGACAGCTGAAAAACTGTTTTTT. This translates into CASSLAGAGTAEKLFF.